This T cell receptor (beta chain) is drawn from a study of blood T cell repertoires in COVID-19. As regards this clone: The identical CDR3 is also encoded by other nucleotide sequences in the sample.

The CDR3 runs to 13 residues. J gave up 5 bases and V 6 bases, and 5 bases lay outside the gene matches. The germline CDR1 and CDR2 sequences are WSHSY and SAAADI. As handled by the study authors: Counts of nucleated cells, estimated from reference gene primer amplification, were obtained. The repertoire was sequenced with immunoSEQ multiplex PCR; TCRdb's copy has only in-frame clones and lacks some. That table is the source of V, J and clone size, and D and trimming were worked out from the DNA. The sample consists of almost 350,000 clones, roughly 86% of them appearing once. This study enrolled people aged 18 to 89 from roughly 24 US geographic areas.

The sample consisted of PBMCs or T cells enriched from blood (not recorded which). The chain carries TRBV10-2 and TRBJ1-1, with 8 nucleotides matching TRBD1. The TCR was taken from a woman aged 30 to 39 who had been exposed to COVID-19. This CDR3 is CASSGQGGTEAFF. The CDR3 coding sequence is TGCGCCAGCAGCGGACAGGGAGGAACTGAAGCTTTCTTT.